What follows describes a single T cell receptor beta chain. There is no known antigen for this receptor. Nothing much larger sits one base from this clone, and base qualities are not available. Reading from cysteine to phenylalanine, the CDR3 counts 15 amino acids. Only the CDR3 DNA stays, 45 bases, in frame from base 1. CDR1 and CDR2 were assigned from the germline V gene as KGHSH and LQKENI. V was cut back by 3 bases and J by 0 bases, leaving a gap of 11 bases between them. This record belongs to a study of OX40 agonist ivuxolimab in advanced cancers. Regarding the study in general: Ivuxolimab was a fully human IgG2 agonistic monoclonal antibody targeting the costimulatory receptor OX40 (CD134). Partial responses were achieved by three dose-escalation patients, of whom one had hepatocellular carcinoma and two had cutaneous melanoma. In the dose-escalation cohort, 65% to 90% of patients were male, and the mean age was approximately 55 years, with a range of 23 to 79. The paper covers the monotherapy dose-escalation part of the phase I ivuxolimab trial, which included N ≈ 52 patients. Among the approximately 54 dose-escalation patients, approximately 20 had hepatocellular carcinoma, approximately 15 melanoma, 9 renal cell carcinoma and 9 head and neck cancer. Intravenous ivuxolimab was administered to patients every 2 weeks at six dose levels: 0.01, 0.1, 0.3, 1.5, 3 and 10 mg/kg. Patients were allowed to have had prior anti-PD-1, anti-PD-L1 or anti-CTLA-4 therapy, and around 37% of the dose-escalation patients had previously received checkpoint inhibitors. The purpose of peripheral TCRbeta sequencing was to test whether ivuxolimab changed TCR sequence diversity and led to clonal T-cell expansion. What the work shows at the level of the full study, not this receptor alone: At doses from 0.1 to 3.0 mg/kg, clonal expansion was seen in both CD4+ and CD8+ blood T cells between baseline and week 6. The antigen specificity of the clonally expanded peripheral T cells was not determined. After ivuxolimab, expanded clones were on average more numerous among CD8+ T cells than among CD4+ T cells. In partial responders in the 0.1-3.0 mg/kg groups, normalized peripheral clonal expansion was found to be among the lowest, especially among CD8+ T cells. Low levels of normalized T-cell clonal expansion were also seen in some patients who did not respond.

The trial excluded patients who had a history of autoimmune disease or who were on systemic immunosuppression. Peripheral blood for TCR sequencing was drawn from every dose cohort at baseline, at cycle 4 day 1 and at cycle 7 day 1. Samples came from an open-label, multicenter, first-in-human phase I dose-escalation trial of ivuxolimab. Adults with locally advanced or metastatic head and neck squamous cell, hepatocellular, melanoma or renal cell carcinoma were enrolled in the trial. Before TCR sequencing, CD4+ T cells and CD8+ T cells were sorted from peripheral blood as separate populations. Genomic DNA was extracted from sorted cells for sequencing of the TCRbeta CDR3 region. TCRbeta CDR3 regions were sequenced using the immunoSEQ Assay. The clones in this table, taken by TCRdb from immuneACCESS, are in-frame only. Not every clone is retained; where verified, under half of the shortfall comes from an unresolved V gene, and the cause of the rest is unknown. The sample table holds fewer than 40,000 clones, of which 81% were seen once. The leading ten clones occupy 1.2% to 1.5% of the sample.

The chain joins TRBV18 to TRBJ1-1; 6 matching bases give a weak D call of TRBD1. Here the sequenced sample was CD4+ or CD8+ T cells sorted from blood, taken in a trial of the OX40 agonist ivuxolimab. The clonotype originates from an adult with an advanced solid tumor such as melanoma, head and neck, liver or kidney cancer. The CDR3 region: CASSPSTGLNTEAFF. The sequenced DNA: TGTGCCAGCTCACCTTCGACAGGATTGAACACTGAAGCTTTCTTT.